These 6 T cell receptor beta chains share one sample of origin, sequenced in a study of shared clonotypes between healthy human individuals. TCRdb's table, derived via immunoSEQ multiplex PCR, lists solely in-frame clones and lacks some. The sample holds roughly 1 million clones, under 80% seen once. Material: memory CD4+ T cells sorted from blood. Documented subset: CD45RA-negative fraction. Receptors originate from a man between 18 and 29 years old in good health.

The chain links TRBV5-1 to TRBJ2-5; 10 bases are shared with TRBD2. V dropped 4 bases and J dropped 5; count of bases not matched to a gene: 17. The CDR3 sequence is 18 residues long. Germline V gene sequence: CDR1 SGHRS, CDR2 YFSETQ. CDR3 protein: CASSRVALAGAEVETQYF. The CDR3 bases are TGCGCCAGCAGCAGGGTCGCGCTAGCGGGGGCCGAGGTGGAGACCCAGTACTTC. Variable domain in full (rest from reference TRBV5-1 and TRBJ2-5): KAGVTQTPRYLIKTRGQQVTLSCSPISGHRSVSWYQQTPGQGLQFLFEYFSETQRNKGNFPGRFSGRQFSNSRSEMNVSTLELGDSALYLCASSRVALAGAEVETQYFGPGTRLLVL.

The chain combines TRBV6-1 with TRBJ2-3, with a weak D call TRBD2 (5 bases). The CDR3 is 14 amino acids. V shed 7 bases and J shed 3 bases, with 14 bases lying between them. Germline V gene sequence: CDR1 MNHNS, CDR2 SASEGT. This CDR3 is CASTARGGTDTQYF. CDR3 bases: TGTGCCAGCACCGCCCGGGGTGGAACAGATACGCAGTATTTT.

In DNA, the CDR3 is TGTGCCAGCAGCATCAATAGCGGGGGAACCGGGGAGCTGTTTTTT. Amino acids: CASSINSGGTGELFF. The rearrangement links TRBV13 to TRBJ2-2; 9 bases are a match to TRBD2. This CDR3 has 15 residues. In germline, CDR1 is PRHDT, CDR2 FYEKMQ (reference sequence). V shed 5 bases and J 5 bases; nucleotides not matched to a gene: 6.

This chain connects TRBV2 to TRBJ2-1; D remains ambiguous. Trimming removed 6 bases at V and 11 bases at J, with 17 bases between. CDR3 length: 13 residues. Germline-derived CDR1 and CDR2 are SNHLY and FYNNEI. The DNA for the CDR3 is TGTGCCAGCAGGACAAACGCTGGAGAGAAGCAGTTCTTC. Its protein is CASRTNAGEKQFF.

This clone was found once. The genes are TRBV10-3 and TRBJ1-5, with 7 nucleotides matching TRBD1. The germline CDR1 and CDR2 sequences are ENHRY and SYGVKD. V shed 10 bases and J 2 bases; nucleotides not matched to a gene: 5. The CDR3 runs 13 residues. Here the CDR3 reads CATYQGGNQPQHF. CDR3 DNA: TGTGCCACCTATCAGGGGGGCAATCAGCCCCAGCATTTT.

The chain combines TRBV5-6 with TRBJ2-1; the match to TRBD1 covers 8 bases. The CDR3 spans 15 residues. V lost 2 bases, J lost 1 base, and 2 bases stayed unmatched. CDR1 is SGHDT, CDR2 YYEEEE, per germline. The CDR3 nucleotides read TGTGCCAGCAGCTTACAGGGGGGTTCCTACAATGAGCAGTTCTTC. Its translation: CASSLQGGSYNEQFF.